This is a list of T cell receptor beta chains from one sample in a study of blood T cells in healthy people across ages. Each CDR3 protein is one row after TCRdb ran MiXCR on the 5' RACE reads. The table shows about 1.6 million distinct CDR3 sequences, with 30% to 40% occurring only once. Sequenced material: blood. The receptors here all came from a woman aged 25 to 39 in good health. Both conserved end residues are part of each CDR3. Fields, in order: clone size, V gene, J gene, CDR3 protein. Where a row states a size, it is once, few, many or the class of an expanded clone; other rows omit it.

size: few; V: TRBV18; J: TRBJ2-4; CDR3: CASSTTGSSIAKNIQYF
size: few; V: TRBV27; J: TRBJ2-1; CDR3: CASSYLPLAGLPYNEQFF
size: -; V: TRBV5-6; J: TRBJ2-3; CDR3: CASSFRYAATDTQYF
size: -; V: TRBV9; J: TRBJ2-1; CDR3: CASSALGGRTYNEQFF
size: few; V: TRBV12-3/TRBV12-4; J: TRBJ2-5; CDR3: CASSPLTSQETQYF
size: -; V: TRBV19; J: TRBJ2-3; CDR3: CASRGPDTQYF
size: few; V: TRBV4-1; J: TRBJ2-1; CDR3: CAIPRQGAENEQFF
size: -; V: TRBV5-1; J: TRBJ1-5; CDR3: CASSLGEGVQPQHF
size: -; V: TRBV12-3/TRBV12-4; J: TRBJ2-2; CDR3: CASSLWGRGRPNTGELFF
size: -; V: TRBV4-1; J: TRBJ2-7; CDR3: CASSQVLAGGTAYEQYF
size: -; V: TRBV7-8; J: TRBJ2-3; CDR3: CASSLVAIAGEADTQYF
size: few; V: TRBV5-4; J: TRBJ1-2; CDR3: CASSDLRGARGYTF
size: many; V: TRBV4-1; J: TRBJ2-5; CDR3: CASSQGLAETQYF
size: -; V: TRBV7-9; J: TRBJ1-2; CDR3: CASSFTSAVANYGYTF
size: -; V: TRBV12-3/TRBV12-4; J: TRBJ2-2; CDR3: CASSPKQAGLVTGELFF
size: -; V: TRBV20-1; J: TRBJ1-1; CDR3: CSASQGTYTEAFF
size: few; V: TRBV6-5; J: TRBJ1-2; CDR3: CASRYRGANYGYTF
size: few; V: TRBV20-1; J: TRBJ2-1; CDR3: CSARTRGGGYNEQFF
size: -; V: TRBV6-5; J: TRBJ2-7; CDR3: CASSYFTGTVPYEQYF
size: few; V: TRBV15; J: TRBJ2-5; CDR3: CATSRTKGGYETQYF
size: few; V: TRBV6-6; J: -; CDR3: CASSPFSGAYSYEQYF
size: -; V: TRBV7-2; J: TRBJ2-1; CDR3: CASSLMAGSWFF
size: -; V: TRBV13; J: TRBJ2-7; CDR3: CASSSAEKKGILVTNYEQYF
size: few; V: TRBV29-1; J: TRBJ2-2; CDR3: CSVVAAVSGELFF
size: many; V: TRBV6-6; J: TRBJ1-2; CDR3: CASSPVSYGYTF
size: few; V: TRBV27; J: TRBJ2-7; CDR3: CASSLHYTAGAYEQYF
size: few; V: TRBV21-1; J: TRBJ2-5; CDR3: CASSRLAGTGETQYF
size: -; V: TRBV20-1; J: TRBJ2-3; CDR3: CSASEGQGYSSIDTQYF
size: -; V: TRBV20-1; J: TRBJ2-5; CDR3: CSARGTNQETQYF
size: -; V: TRBV20-1; J: TRBJ2-7; CDR3: CSARDVASGTEQYF
size: few; V: TRBV10-3; J: TRBJ2-7; CDR3: CAISLTFTSGGTYEQYF
size: -; V: TRBV7-8; J: TRBJ2-1; CDR3: CASSLGGGVGGNSYNEQFF
size: -; V: TRBV9; J: TRBJ2-2; CDR3: CASSVEGSNTGELFF
size: many; V: TRBV29-1; J: TRBJ2-1; CDR3: CSVAGEYEQFF
size: -; V: TRBV7-6; J: TRBJ2-7; CDR3: CACSLKQGEGEQYF
size: -; V: TRBV12-3/TRBV12-4; J: TRBJ2-1; CDR3: CASSKRGSYSEQFF
size: -; V: TRBV12-3/TRBV12-4; J: TRBJ2-3; CDR3: CASSYSGASTDTQYF
size: -; V: TRBV2; J: TRBJ2-7; CDR3: CASSRGTADEQYF
size: -; V: TRBV6-1; J: TRBJ2-1; CDR3: CASSEQASVYFPNEQFF
size: few; V: TRBV28; J: TRBJ2-6; CDR3: CASSPTGSSGANVLTF
size: -; V: TRBV20-1; J: TRBJ2-7; CDR3: CSALNYGTGYEQYF
size: -; V: TRBV5-1; J: TRBJ1-1; CDR3: CASSSSGVRTEAFF
size: -; V: TRBV5-8; J: TRBJ2-7; CDR3: CASSLGQGQVSYEQYF
size: -; V: TRBV10-2; J: TRBJ1-2; CDR3: CASGIGRLNGYTF
size: -; V: TRBV4-1; J: TRBJ2-2; CDR3: CASSQVGRGAGELFF
size: -; V: TRBV13; J: TRBJ1-4; CDR3: CASSSGTGSYEKLFF
size: -; V: TRBV5-6; J: -; CDR3: CASSFFDGEQYF
size: many; V: TRBV7-9; J: TRBJ1-2; CDR3: CASNDRAFGYTF
size: many; V: TRBV7-3; J: TRBJ2-1; CDR3: CASSLRLAAYNEQFF
size: few; V: TRBV13; J: TRBJ2-1; CDR3: CASSSRRVHNEQFF
size: -; V: TRBV7-3; J: TRBJ2-1; CDR3: CASSIPGIFKDRRSYNEQFF
size: -; V: TRBV7-9; J: TRBJ2-5; CDR3: CASSLTGQGLETQYF
size: -; V: TRBV28; J: TRBJ1-5; CDR3: CASSFPANQPQHF
size: -; V: TRBV27; J: TRBJ1-2; CDR3: CASSLVAPNEGYGYTF
size: few; V: TRBV5-6; J: -; CDR3: CASSSRQGMSYEQYF
size: few; V: TRBV20-1; J: TRBJ2-1; CDR3: CSASVGGPYNEQFF
size: -; V: TRBV6-6; J: TRBJ2-2; CDR3: CASSYSRHNTGELFF